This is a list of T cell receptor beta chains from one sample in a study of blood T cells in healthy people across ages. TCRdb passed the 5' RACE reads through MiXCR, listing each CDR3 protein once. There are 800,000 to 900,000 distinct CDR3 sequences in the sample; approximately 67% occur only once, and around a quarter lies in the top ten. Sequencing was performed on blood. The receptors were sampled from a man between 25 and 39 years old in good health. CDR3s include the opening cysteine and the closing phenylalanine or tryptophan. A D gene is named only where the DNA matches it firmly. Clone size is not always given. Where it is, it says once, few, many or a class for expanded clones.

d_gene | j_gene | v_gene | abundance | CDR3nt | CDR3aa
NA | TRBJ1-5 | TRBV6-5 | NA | TGTGCCAGCAGCACGAGGGATCAGCCCCAGCATTTT | CASSTRDQPQHF
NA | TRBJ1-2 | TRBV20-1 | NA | TGCAGTGCCCCGTCCTCAGGGGTCTCCGCAGGGGGCTACACCTTC | CSAPSSGVSAGGYTF
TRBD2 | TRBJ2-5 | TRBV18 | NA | TGTGCCAGCTCACAAGCGGGGCAAGAGACCCAGTACTTC | CASSQAGQETQYF
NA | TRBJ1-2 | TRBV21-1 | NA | TGTGCCAGCAGCTCTCGACCGACGGTGGGTGGCTACACCTTC | CASSSRPTVGGYTF
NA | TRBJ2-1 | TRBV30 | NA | TGTGCCTGGAGTGTAAAGAGGGACGAGCAGTTCTTC | CAWSVKRDEQFF
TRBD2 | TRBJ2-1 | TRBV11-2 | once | TGTGCCAGCAGCCCCCATAGCGGGGGCAGCTACAATGAGCAGTTCTTC | CASSPHSGGSYNEQFF
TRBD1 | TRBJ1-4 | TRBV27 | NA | TGTGCCAGCAGCCAAGGGACAGGGACTGAAAAACTGTTTTTT | CASSQGTGTEKLFF
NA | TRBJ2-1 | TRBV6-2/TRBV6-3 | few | TGTGCCAGCAGTTACATAAACAGCAATGAGCAGTTCTTC | CASSYINSNEQFF
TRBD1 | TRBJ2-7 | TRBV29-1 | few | TGCAGCGTTGCCGACAGGGTTACCTACGAGCAGTACTTC | CSVADRVTYEQYF
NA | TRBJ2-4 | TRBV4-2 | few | TGTGCCAGTAGCCAAGGATTTCGGGAGCAGTACTTC | CASSQGFREQYF
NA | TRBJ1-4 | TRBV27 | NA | TGTGCCAGCAGGGCAGTTTGGGCAGGGGATAGGGAAAAACTGTTTTTT | CASRAVWAGDREKLFF
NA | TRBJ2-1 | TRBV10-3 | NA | TGTGCCATCAGTGAGTCTTGGGGGACGCCAAGCTCCTACAGTGAGCAGTTCTTC | CAISESWGTPSSYSEQFF
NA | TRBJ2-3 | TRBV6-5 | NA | TGTGCCAGCCTCACAGATACGCAGTATTTT | CASLTDTQYF
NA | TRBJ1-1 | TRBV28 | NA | TGTGCCAACAGTTTATCCTACGCTGGGACTGAAGCTTTCTTT | CANSLSYAGTEAFF
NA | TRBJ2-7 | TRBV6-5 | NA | TGTGCCAGCAGTGCCACAGGGGAGCAGTACTTC | CASSATGEQYF
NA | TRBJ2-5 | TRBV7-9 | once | TGTGCCAGCAGTTCAAAAGGACTGACTAATGAGCAGTACTTC | CASSSKGLTNEQYF
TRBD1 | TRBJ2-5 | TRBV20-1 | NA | TGCAGTGCTACCCACGACGGGACAGGCCAAGAGACCCAGTACTTC | CSATHDGTGQETQYF
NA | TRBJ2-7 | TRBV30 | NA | TGTGCCTGGAACTCAGTGTCCTACGAGCAGTACTTC | CAWNSVSYEQYF
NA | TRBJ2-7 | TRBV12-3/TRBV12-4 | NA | TGTGCCAGCAGTTTTTGGGAGGAGGGGTCCTACGAGCAGTACTTC | CASSFWEEGSYEQYF
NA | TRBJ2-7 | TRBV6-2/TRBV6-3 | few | TGTGCCAGCAGTTATCACGGAAGCATCTACGAGCAGTACTTC | CASSYHGSIYEQYF
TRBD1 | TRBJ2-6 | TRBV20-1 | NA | TGCAGTGTTAGACTACAGGGGGCTGGGGCCAACGTCCTGACTTTC | CSVRLQGAGANVLTF